This paragraph reports one TCR beta chain. This clonotype was observed a handful of times. The antigen it recognizes is unknown. It has no much larger one-base neighbor in the sample; base qualities were not kept. The sample is drawn from a study of T cell repertoires in cytomegalovirus infection (dated by TCRdb to about 2019). For the study in its entirety: Donor HLA type was relevant to the analysis, as public TCR beta signatures indicated carriage of CMV infection together with the matching HLA type. Overall study outcomes, separate from this receptor: In the ex vivo response, HLA-C-restricted CMV-specific TCR beta clonotypes were dominant, and in two of eight donors the single most frequent clonotype came from this HLA-C-restricted group. In both this cohort and an independent roughly 330-donor cohort, the cumulative frequency of public TCR beta family members distinguished carriers of CMV infection plus the relevant HLA type.

The sequencer listed for this sample is Illumina HiSeq 1500. TCRdb's own reprocessing of the public reads used fastp at Q25 and MiXCR and kept productive beta chains. Every entry covers one CDR3 protein and lists the most common genes and DNA from its rows. The sample records 600,000 to 800,000 distinct CDR3 sequences, approximately 24% of which are singletons. 6.5% to 10% of the sample is taken by the ten largest. A distance of 13 bases separates the germline ends of V and J, which lose 1 base and 0 bases respectively. Sequences MNHNS (CDR1) and SASEGT (CDR2) are obtained from the germline V gene. Its CDR3 holds 18 amino acids, cysteine through phenylalanine. CDR3 DNA only is kept here, 54 bases in frame from base 1.

The TCR originated in a human donor in good health (CMV status not recorded). Some clones in this sample may be carry-over from other donors' samples. What was sequenced was CD8+ T cells from PBMCs. This chain is built from TRBV6-1 and TRBJ1-6; tentative D gene TRBD1, with 5 bases matching. In nucleotide form, the sequence is TGTGCCAGCAGTGAAGTTTGGGGACCGAGCTCCTATAATTCACCCCTCCACTTT. Its amino acids are CASSEVWGPSSYNSPLHF.